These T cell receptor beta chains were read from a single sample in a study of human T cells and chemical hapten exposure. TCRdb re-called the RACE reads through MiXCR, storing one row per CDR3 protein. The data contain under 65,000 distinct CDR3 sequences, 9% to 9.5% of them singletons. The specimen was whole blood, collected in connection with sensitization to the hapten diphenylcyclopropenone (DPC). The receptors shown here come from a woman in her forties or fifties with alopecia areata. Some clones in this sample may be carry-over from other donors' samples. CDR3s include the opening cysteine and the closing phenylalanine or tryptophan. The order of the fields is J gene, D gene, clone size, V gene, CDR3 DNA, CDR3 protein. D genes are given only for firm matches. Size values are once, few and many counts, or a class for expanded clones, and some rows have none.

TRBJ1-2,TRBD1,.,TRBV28,TGTGCCATCCGGACAGGGAGCTATGGCTACACCTTC,CAIRTGSYGYTF
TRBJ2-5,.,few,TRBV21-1,TGTGCCAGCAGCAAACGGGCAGTTCAAGAGACCCAGTACTTC,CASSKRAVQETQYF
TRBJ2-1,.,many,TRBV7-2,TGTGCCAGCAGCTCGCAACTAGCATCTGAGCAGTTCTTC,CASSSQLASEQFF
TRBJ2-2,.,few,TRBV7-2,TGTGCCAGCAGCTTAGGGGGCAGCACCGGGGAGCTGTTTTTT,CASSLGGSTGELFF
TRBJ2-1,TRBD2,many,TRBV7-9,TGTGCCAGCAGTAAAACCACGGGGACTAGCGATGAGCAGTTCTTC,CASSKTTGTSDEQFF
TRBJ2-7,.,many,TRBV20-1,TGCAGTGCCCCCGGGACTGTAGACTACGAGCAGTACTTC,CSAPGTVDYEQYF
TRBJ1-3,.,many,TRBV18,TGTGCCAGCTCGCGTTTAACCAGAGACTCTGGAAACACCATATATTTT,CASSRLTRDSGNTIYF
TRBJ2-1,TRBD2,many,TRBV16,TGTGCCAGCACCCGACTAGCGGGAGGCAATGAGCAGTTCTTC,CASTRLAGGNEQFF
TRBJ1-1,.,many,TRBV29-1,TGCAGCGTTGAATCCTATCGCTATCCAGGGACTGAAGCTTTCTTT,CSVESYRYPGTEAFF
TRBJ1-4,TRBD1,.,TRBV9,TGTGCCAGCAGTTACAGGGGGCGGACGGATGAAAAACTGTTTTTT,CASSYRGRTDEKLFF
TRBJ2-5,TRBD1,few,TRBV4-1,TGCGCCAGCAGCCAAGCCGACAGGGCAGAGGGGGAGACCCAGTACTTC,CASSQADRAEGETQYF
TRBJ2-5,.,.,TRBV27,TGTGCCAGCAGTTTAAGGGGCAACTCGGCCCAGTACTTC,CASSLRGNSAQYF
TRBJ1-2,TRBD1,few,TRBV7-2,TGTGCCAGCAGGCCTACAGGGGGAGTAAACTATGGCTACACCTTC,CASRPTGGVNYGYTF
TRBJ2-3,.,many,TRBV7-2,TGTGCCAGCAGCTTAGGGGAGCTCACGGTACGAGATACGCAGTATTTT,CASSLGELTVRDTQYF
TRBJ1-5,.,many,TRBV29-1,TGCAGCGTTGGCCTACAGGGCAATCAGCCCCAGCATTTT,CSVGLQGNQPQHF
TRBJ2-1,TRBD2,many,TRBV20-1,TGCAGTGCTAGAGTAGCGGGAGGGCCTGTCTTTGAGCAGTTCTTC,CSARVAGGPVFEQFF
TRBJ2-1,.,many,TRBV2,TGTGCCAGCAGTAGTGGATCGAGAAATGAGCAGTTCTTC,CASSSGSRNEQFF
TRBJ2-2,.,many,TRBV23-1,TGCGCCAGCAGTCCCCAATACGGGGGATCGGGTACCGGGGAGCTGTTTTTT,CASSPQYGGSGTGELFF
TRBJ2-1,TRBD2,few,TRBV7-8,TGTGCCAACCAGCTAGCGGGAGGGCCCTATGAGCAGTTCTTC,CANQLAGGPYEQFF
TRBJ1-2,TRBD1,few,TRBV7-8,TGTGCCAGCAGCCTAGAGACAGGGGTAGTGGATGGCTACACCTTC,CASSLETGVVDGYTF
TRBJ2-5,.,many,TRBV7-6,TGTGCCAGCAGCTTAGCAGGACCGTTTGAGACCCAGTACTTC,CASSLAGPFETQYF
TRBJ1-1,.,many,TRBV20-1,TGCAGTGCTCCCAACAGGCGCCCCTCTGTGAACACTGAAGCTTTCTTT,CSAPNRRPSVNTEAFF
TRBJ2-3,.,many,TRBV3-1,TGTGCCAGCAGCCAAGATAACAGACGCACAGATACGCAGTATTTT,CASSQDNRRTDTQYF
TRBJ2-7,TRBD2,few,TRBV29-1,TGCAGCGCTGGACTAGCGGGGCCCTACGAGCAGTACTTC,CSAGLAGPYEQYF
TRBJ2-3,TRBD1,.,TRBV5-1,TGCGCCAGCAGCTGGGGGGACAGGGACACAGATACGCAGTATTTT,CASSWGDRDTDTQYF
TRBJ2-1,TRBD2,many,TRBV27,TGTGCCAGCAGTTTGATTATGAGCGGGAGGGGGGATGAGCAGTTCTTC,CASSLIMSGRGDEQFF
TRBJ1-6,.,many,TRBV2,TGTGCCAGCAGTGAAAAGGGAGGTCTTTCACCCCTCCACTTT,CASSEKGGLSPLHF
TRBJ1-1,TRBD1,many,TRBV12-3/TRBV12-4,TGTGCCAGCAGTGATCCCCGGACAGGGTTAACTGAAGCTTTCTTT,CASSDPRTGLTEAFF
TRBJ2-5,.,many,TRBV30,TGTGCCTGGAGTCGGGGAGCCCAAGAGACCCAGTACTTC,CAWSRGAQETQYF
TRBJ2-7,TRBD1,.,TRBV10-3,TGTGCCATCAGTGCGGGACAGGGTGCCTACGAGCAGTACTTC,CAISAGQGAYEQYF
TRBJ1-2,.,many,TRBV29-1,TGCAGCGTTGAAGATCCCATGGGTGGCTACACCTTC,CSVEDPMGGYTF
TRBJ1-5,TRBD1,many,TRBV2,TGTGCCAGCAGTGGATTACGGGACAGCCTCAATCAGCCCCAGCATTTT,CASSGLRDSLNQPQHF
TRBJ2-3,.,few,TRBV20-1,TGCAGTGCTAGCGGACGGCGGGGCACAGATACGCAGTATTTT,CSASGRRGTDTQYF
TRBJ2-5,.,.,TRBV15,TGTGCCACCAGCAGAGATCTGGCGGGTGAGACCCAGTACTTC,CATSRDLAGETQYF
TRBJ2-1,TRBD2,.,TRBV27,TGTGCCAGCAGTTTAGGAGGGACTACCAAATACAATGAGCAGTTCTTC,CASSLGGTTKYNEQFF
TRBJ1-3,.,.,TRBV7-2,TGTGCCAGCAGCTCGACCCAAAACTCTGGAAACACCATATATTTT,CASSSTQNSGNTIYF
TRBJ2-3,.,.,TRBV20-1,TGCAGTGCTAGTTATGAGCCCGATACGCAGTATTTT,CSASYEPDTQYF
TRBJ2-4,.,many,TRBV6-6,TGTGCCAGCAGTTACGAGAGGAAACCCAAAAACATTCAGTACTTC,CASSYERKPKNIQYF
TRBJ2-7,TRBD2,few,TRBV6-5,TGTGCCAGCAGCCGACTAGGACTAGCGGAGAGTTCGGAGCAGTACTTC,CASSRLGLAESSEQYF
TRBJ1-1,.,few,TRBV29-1,TGCAGCGTTGAAGAGGGGGGCACTGAAGCTTTCTTT,CSVEEGGTEAFF
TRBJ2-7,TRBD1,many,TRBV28,TGTGCCAGCAGCCCCGACAGGGGCTACGAGCAGTACTTC,CASSPDRGYEQYF
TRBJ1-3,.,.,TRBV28,TGTGCCAGCAGCCCCCCGGGGGCTGGAAACACCATATATTTT,CASSPPGAGNTIYF
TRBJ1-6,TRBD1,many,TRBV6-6,TGTGCCAGCTGGACAGGGGGATCACCCCTCCACTTT,CASWTGGSPLHF
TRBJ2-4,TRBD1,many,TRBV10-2,TGCGCCAGCAGCGGAAGCGGGACAGGGGCCCACAAGAACATTCAGTACTTC,CASSGSGTGAHKNIQYF
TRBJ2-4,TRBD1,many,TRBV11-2,TGTGCCAGCAGCACCAGGTCCCTGACAGGGTCCGAAAACATTCAGTACTTC,CASSTRSLTGSENIQYF
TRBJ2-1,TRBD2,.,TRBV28,TGTGCCAGCAGATCGGGAGGAGTGAATGAGCAGTTCTTC,CASRSGGVNEQFF
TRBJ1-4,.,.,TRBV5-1,TGCGCCAGCAGCTTGGGGCCCAGCCCCTATGAAAAACTGTTTTTT,CASSLGPSPYEKLFF
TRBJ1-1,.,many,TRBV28,TGTGCCAGCAGTTTATATGGGATTGAAGCTTTCTTT,CASSLYGIEAFF
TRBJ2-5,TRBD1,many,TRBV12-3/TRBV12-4,TGTGCCAGCTGTCTCGACAGGGGCGTAAGTGAGACCCAGTACTTC,CASCLDRGVSETQYF
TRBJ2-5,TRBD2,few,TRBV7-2,TGTGCCAGCAGCTTACAGGCTAGCGGACAAGAGACCCAGTACTTC,CASSLQASGQETQYF
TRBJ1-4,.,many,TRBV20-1,TGCAGTGCTAGGGAGTTAGGAGGGGATAATGAAAAACTGTTTTTT,CSARELGGDNEKLFF
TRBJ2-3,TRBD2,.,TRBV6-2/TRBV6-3,TGTGCCAGCAGTTCTCCAGCGGGGAGGACAGATACGCAGTATTTT,CASSSPAGRTDTQYF
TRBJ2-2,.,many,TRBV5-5,TGTGCCAGCAGCTTGTTTCCCGGGGCCGGGGAGCTGTTTTTT,CASSLFPGAGELFF
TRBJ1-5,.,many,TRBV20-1,TGCAGTGCTAGAGACCCCCAGGCAGCTAGCAATCAGCCCCAGCATTTT,CSARDPQAASNQPQHF
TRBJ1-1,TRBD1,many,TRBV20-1,TGCAGTGCTAGAAGGACAGGAGGAATGAACACTGAAGCTTTCTTT,CSARRTGGMNTEAFF
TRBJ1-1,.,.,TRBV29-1,TGCAGCGGGGGGGGACCGGAGAACACTGAAGCTTTCTTT,CSGGGPENTEAFF
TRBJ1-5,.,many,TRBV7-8,TGTGCCAGCAGCTTAGTAGGGGGTCAGCCCCAGCATTTT,CASSLVGGQPQHF
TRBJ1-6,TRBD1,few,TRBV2,TGTGCCAGCAGCAGGGGGGGGCCCAATTCACCCCTCCACTTT,CASSRGGPNSPLHF
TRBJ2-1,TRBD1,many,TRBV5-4,TGTGCCAGCAGCTTGTTGCCGGGACAGCTTTACAATGAGCAGTTCTTC,CASSLLPGQLYNEQFF
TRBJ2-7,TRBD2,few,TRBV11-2,TGTGCCAGCAGCTTCTCGGGACTAGTACACGAGCAGTACTTC,CASSFSGLVHEQYF